The present entry profiles one T cell receptor beta chain with its context. This receptor's antigen is unknown. No per-base quality is available; no much larger clone lies one base away. This entry is derived from a study of blood T cell repertoires in COVID-19 (dated by TCRdb to 2018 to 2021). Background for the entire study: Collaborator samples came from the United States, Italy and Spain and covered acute and convalescent phases of COVID-19. The prospective study material was composed of cDNA or gDNA derived from T cells, B-cell-depleted T cells, or PBMCs. The dataset comprised deeply sampled blood TCRbeta repertoires from subjects exposed to, actively infected with, or recovered from COVID-19. The repertoires were made available in a free public database intended to serve as a resource for research on the immune response to SARS-CoV-2. Samples came from the ongoing ImmuneRACE study (first 160 participants) plus 1,254 subjects from 6 global collaborators. Sample metadata almost always included a de-identified subject ID, COVID-19 status, age in years and sex. Where available, HLA class I and class II types were taken from metadata supplied by the sample provider and were not determined by assay-based typing.

TCRbeta CDR3 regions were amplified from genomic DNA using the immunoSEQ Assay, a bias-controlled multiplex PCR. The authors' pipeline ran thus. The number of nucleated cells in each sample was estimated by amplification of reference gene primers within the assay. To quantify the absolute abundance of each unique TCRbeta CDR3 rearrangement, sequence reads were collapsed and filtered. For each sample, productive Simpson clonality was calculated by taking the square root of Simpson's diversity index across productive rearrangements. In its TCRdb copy, this immuneACCESS table keeps in-frame sequences only and misses some clones. Where compared with another copy, unresolved V genes explain less than half of these, and the others have no known cause. That table gives V, J and clone size, and the DNA gave D and trimming. The sample table contains fewer than 450,000 clones; only one count was recorded for around 89% of them. Of the sample, over 9.5% falls within the top ten clones.

Taken from cysteine to phenylalanine, the CDR3 has 13 residues. Only the CDR3 DNA is retained, 39 bases long and in frame from the first base. From V the trimming removes 6 bases and from J it removes 4 bases, while the gene matches leave 5 bases of the junction unaccounted for. The germline V gene (reference sequence) provides CDR1 LNHDA and CDR2 SQIVND. At one collaborating source in Seattle, patients were enrolled during active infection and were followed longitudinally through the course of disease. Collaborating institutions collected whole blood in K2EDTA tubes following their own protocols. Collaborator samples were shipped for TCRbeta analysis as frozen whole blood, isolated PBMCs, or DNA extracted from either sample type. Overall results and qualifications from the work: Clinical and demographic metadata were provided uncurated, with the amount varying by source and participant.

The chain is made from TRBV19 and TRBJ1-2, and 7 junction bases match TRBD1. The source is a woman in her forties or fifties with COVID-19, enrolled during active disease. The sequenced sample was peripheral blood. The CDR3 region has the sequence CASSPQGTYGYTF. The DNA sequence is given as TGTGCCAGTAGCCCACAGGGGACCTATGGCTACACCTTC.